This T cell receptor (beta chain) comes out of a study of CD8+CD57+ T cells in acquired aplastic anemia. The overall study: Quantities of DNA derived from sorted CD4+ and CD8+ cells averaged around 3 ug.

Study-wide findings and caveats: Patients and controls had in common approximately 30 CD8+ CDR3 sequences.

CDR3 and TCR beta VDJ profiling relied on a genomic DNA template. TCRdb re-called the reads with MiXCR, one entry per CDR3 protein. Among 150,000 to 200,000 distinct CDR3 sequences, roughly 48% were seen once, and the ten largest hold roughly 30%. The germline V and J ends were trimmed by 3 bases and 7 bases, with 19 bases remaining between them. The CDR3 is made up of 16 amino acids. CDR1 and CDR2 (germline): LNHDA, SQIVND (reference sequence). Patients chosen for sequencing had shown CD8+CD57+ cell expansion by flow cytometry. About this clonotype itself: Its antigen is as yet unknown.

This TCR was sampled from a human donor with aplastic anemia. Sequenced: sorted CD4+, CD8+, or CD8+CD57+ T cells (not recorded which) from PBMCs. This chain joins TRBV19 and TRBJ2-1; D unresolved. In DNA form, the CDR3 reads TGTGCCAGTAGTATCGGCGTCCTGACCTCCGGGAATGAGCAGTTCTTC. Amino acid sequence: CASSIGVLTSGNEQFF.